The 3 T cell receptor beta chains below all came from one sample that was sequenced in a study of chemoradiotherapy in HPV16-positive cancers (dated by TCRdb to the early 2020s). The library was built by means of the immunoSEQ multiplex PCR assay. The immuneACCESS repertoire file appears here via TCRdb, limited to in-frame rearrangements. These files lack a portion of the clones; in checked studies, under half of the deficit traces to unresolved V genes, and the cause of the others is not known. The sample records 10,000 or so clones, about four fifths of which are singletons. The biggest ten clones account for around 3% of the sample. The sample was blood, taken from a patient who underwent chemoradiotherapy. The origin of the receptors is a human donor with HPV-associated anogenital cancer.

This CDR3 is CASSPTDSTYNEQFF. CDR3 DNA sequence: TGTGCCAGCTCACCGACGGACTCCACCTACAATGAGCAGTTCTTC. The chain has TRBV18 and TRBJ2-1; D may be TRBD2 (5 bases). The germline gives CDR1 KGHSH, CDR2 LQKENI. V was clipped by 3 bases and J by 2 bases, with 11 bases between them. This CDR3 has 15 residues.

This clone was counted between two and nine times. V gene TRBV20-1 combines with J gene TRBJ2-1; D not resolved. The CDR3 covers 11 residues. V lost 0 bases and J 8 bases, leaving 5 bases between the germline ends. Germline CDR1 is DFQATT and CDR2 is SNEGSKA (reference sequence). CDR3 amino acids: CSARDLHEQFF. The CDR3 DNA reads as TGCAGTGCTAGAGATCTGCATGAGCAGTTCTTC.

This sequence joins TRBV29-1 and TRBJ2-7, with 8 positions matching TRBD1. Trimming at V came to 4 bases and at J to 6 bases, leaving 5 bases not matched to a gene. This CDR3 has 12 residues. Germline CDR1 SQVTM, CDR2 ANQGSEA. This chain's CDR3 is CSVGQGRSEQYF. In nucleotides, the CDR3 is TGCAGCGTTGGACAGGGGCGGAGCGAGCAGTACTTC.